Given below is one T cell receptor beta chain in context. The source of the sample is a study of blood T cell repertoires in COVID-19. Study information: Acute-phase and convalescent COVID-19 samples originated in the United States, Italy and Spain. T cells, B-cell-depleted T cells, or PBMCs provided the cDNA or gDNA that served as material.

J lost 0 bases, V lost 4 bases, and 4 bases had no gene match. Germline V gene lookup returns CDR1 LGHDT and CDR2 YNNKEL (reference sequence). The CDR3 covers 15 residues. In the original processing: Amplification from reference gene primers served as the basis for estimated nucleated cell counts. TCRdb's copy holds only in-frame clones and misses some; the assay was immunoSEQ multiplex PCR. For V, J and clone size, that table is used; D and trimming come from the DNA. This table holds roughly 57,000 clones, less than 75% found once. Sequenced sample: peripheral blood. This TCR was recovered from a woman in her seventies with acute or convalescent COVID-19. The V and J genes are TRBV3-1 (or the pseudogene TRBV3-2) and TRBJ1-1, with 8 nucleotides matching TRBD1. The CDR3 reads CASSLQDRVNTEAFF. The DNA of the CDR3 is TGTGCCAGCAGCCTCCAGGACAGGGTGAACACTGAAGCTTTCTTT.